Shown below are 9 T cell receptor beta chains from a single sample sequenced in a study of T cells in tuberculosis. The repertoire was sequenced with immunoSEQ multiplex PCR; TCRdb's copy has only in-frame clones and lacks some. The sample carries under 50,000 clones, roughly 94% recorded once. As to time point: new active TB diagnosis, blood taken before or within 7 days of starting treatment. The sample here was PBMCs, taken at tuberculosis diagnosis. The receptors here all came from an adult with tuberculosis.

The chain employs TRBV28 and TRBJ1-1, with 7 bases that match TRBD1. Germline V gene data show CDR1 as MDHEN and CDR2 as SYDVKM. The CDR3 loop spans 13 amino acids. V dropped 4 bases and J dropped 8; count of bases not matched to a gene: 7. The CDR3 loop is CASSSGQTREAFF. DNA of the CDR3: TGTGCCAGCAGTTCGGGACAGACTAGAGAAGCTTTCTTT.

J is TRBJ1-5 and V is TRBV12-5, with 7 bases identical to TRBD1. Germline V gives CDR1 LGHNT, CDR2 FRNRAP. The junction had 2 bases not matched to a gene; V was cut back by 2 bases and J by 4 bases. This CDR3 region has 14 residues. CDR3 coding DNA: TGTGCTAGTGGTTTGACAGGGGTAAATCAGCCCCAGCATTTT. As protein: CASGLTGVNQPQHF.

The V and J genes are TRBV5-1 and TRBJ2-2; 13 bases are a match to TRBD2. Trimming removed 6 bases from V and 4 bases from J; junction bases left unmatched: 3. The V gene's germline CDR1 is SGHRS and CDR2 YFSETQ. The CDR3 loop spans 15 amino acids. The CDR3 DNA follows: TGCGCCAGCACGGGACTAGCGGGGCCCACCGGGGAGCTGTTTTTT. Translating gives CASTGLAGPTGELFF. The whole variable domain, filled in from reference TRBV5-1 and TRBJ2-2, reads KAGVTQTPRYLIKTRGQQVTLSCSPISGHRSVSWYQQTPGQGLQFLFEYFSETQRNKGNFPGRFSGRQFSNSRSEMNVSTLELGDSALYLCASTGLAGPTGELFFGEGSRLTVL.

The rearrangement joins TRBV6-1 to TRBJ1-1; 9 bases are a match to TRBD1. With V trimmed by 6 bases and J by 7 bases, 6 bases remained unmatched. This CDR3 is built from 13 residues. Germline CDR1 reads MNHNS; CDR2 reads SASEGT. The CDR3 sequence is CASRDRGSLEAFF. The CDR3 DNA is TGTGCCAGCAGGGACAGGGGATCCCTTGAAGCTTTCTTT.

The V call is TRBV19, the J call TRBJ1-4; TRBD1 might be the D (6 bases). The V end lost 7 bases, the J end lost 8 bases, and 17 bases lay between the germline ends. CDR1 and CDR2 from the germline V gene are LNHDA and SQIVND (reference sequence). The CDR3 extends over 14 amino acids. The chain's CDR3 is CASTPANTGEKLFF. DNA for the CDR3: TGTGCCAGTACTCCGGCTAACACAGGGGAAAAACTGTTTTTT. Full variable domain (rest looked up from reference TRBV19 and TRBJ1-4): DGGITQSPKYLFRKEGQNVTLSCEQNLNHDAMYWYRQDPGQGLRLIYYSQIVNDFQKGDIAEGYSVSREKKESFPLTVTSAQKNPTAFYLCASTPANTGEKLFFGSGTQLSVL.

The gene calls are TRBV4-1 and TRBJ2-7; 12 positions agree with TRBD2. The germline V gene encodes CDR1 MGHRA and CDR2 YSYEKL. This CDR3 contains 15 residues. V shed 4 bases and J 4 bases; nucleotides not matched to a gene: 5. The CDR3 bases are TGCGCCAGCAGCCCACGGGGGACTAGCGGGTACGAGCAGTACTTC. It translates to CASSPRGTSGYEQYF.

Only one count was recorded for this clone. The chain uses TRBV9 and TRBJ2-3; D gene unclear. The V gene's germline CDR1 is SGDLS and CDR2 YYNGEE. The length of the CDR3 is 16 residues. The V end lost 0 bases, the J end lost 2 bases, and 13 bases lay between the germline ends. CDR3 coding DNA: TGTGCCAGCAGCGTAGACCCTAAATACTACACAGATACGCAGTATTTT. Its translation is CASSVDPKYYTDTQYF.

V gene TRBV28 combines with J gene TRBJ1-3; possible D gene TRBD1, 5 bases. CDR1 and CDR2 from the germline V gene are MDHEN and SYDVKM. This CDR3 has 16 residues. The germline V and J ends were trimmed by 2 bases and 0 bases, with 11 bases remaining between them. The CDR3 loop reads CASSLPGIISGNTIYF. The CDR3 DNA sequence: TGTGCCAGCAGTTTACCAGGGATAATCTCTGGAAACACCATATATTTT.

The chain links TRBV7-6 to TRBJ2-5; TRBD1 matches at 10 bases. CDR1 SGHVS and CDR2 FNYEAQ come from the germline V gene. This CDR3 has 18 amino acids. With 1 base clipped from V and 2 bases from J, the junction kept 10 bases outside the gene matches. The CDR3 coding sequence is TGTGCCAGCAGCTTAGTGACAGGGGGCGCCTTGGTTCAAGAGACCCAGTACTTC. This encodes CASSLVTGGALVQETQYF.